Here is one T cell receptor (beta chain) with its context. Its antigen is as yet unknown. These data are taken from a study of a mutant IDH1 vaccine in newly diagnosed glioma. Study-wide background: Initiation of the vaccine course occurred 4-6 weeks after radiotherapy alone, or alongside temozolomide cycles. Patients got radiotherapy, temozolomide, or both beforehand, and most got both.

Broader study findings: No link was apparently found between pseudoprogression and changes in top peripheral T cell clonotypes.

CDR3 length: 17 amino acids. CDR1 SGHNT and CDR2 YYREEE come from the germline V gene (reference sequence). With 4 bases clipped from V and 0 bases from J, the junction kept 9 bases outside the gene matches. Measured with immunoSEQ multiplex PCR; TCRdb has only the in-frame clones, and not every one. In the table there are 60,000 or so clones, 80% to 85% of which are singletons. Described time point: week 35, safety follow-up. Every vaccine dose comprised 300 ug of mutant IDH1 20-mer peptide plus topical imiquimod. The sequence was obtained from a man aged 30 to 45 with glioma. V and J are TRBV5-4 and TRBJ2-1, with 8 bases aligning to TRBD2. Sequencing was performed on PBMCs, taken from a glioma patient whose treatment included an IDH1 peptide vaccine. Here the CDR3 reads CASSDLTSGASYNEQFF. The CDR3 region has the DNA TGTGCCAGCAGCGATTTAACTAGCGGCGCCTCCTACAATGAGCAGTTCTTC.